A single sample gave rise to the 13 T cell receptor beta chains below, sequenced in a study of shared clonotypes between healthy human individuals. Generated by immunoSEQ multiplex PCR, the TCRdb table keeps only in-frame clones and is missing some. The table shows around 1,000,000 clones, with around 77% occurring only once. Sequencing input: memory CD4+ T cells from PBMCs. Subset specified: CD45RA-negative fraction. The receptors originated from a man between 18 and 35 years old in good health. Some clones in this sample may be carry-over from other donors' samples.

The CDR3 spells CATVTGSGANVLTF. In DNA, the CDR3 is TGTGCCACGGTGACAGGGTCTGGGGCCAACGTCCTGACTTTC. This sequence joins TRBV28 and TRBJ2-6; 7 nucleotides line up with TRBD1. Germline-derived CDR1 and CDR2 are MDHEN and SYDVKM. The length of the CDR3 is 14 residues. V gave up 10 bases and J gave up 1 base; unmatched junction bases: 4.

This clone was recorded only once. The chain carries TRBV19 and TRBJ2-2; D may be TRBD2 (6 bases). V was clipped by 2 bases and J by 1 base, with 26 bases between them. There are 21 residues in the CDR3. Germline CDR1 LNHDA, CDR2 SQIVND (reference sequence). The DNA for the CDR3 is TGTGCCAGTAGTATACGGGGCTACCGTCGGGAGTCGAGGAGGAACACCGGGGAGCTGTTTTTT. Protein product: CASSIRGYRRESRRNTGELFF.

This clone was seen once. The V call is TRBV27, the J call TRBJ2-7; 7 positions match TRBD1. With 6 bases clipped from V and 9 bases from J, the junction kept 17 bases outside the gene matches. The germline V gene encodes CDR1 MNHEY and CDR2 SMNVEV (reference sequence). The CDR3 contains 15 residues. CDR3 protein: CASSPGQNIGSAQYF. The CDR3 region has the DNA TGTGCCAGCAGCCCGGGACAGAATATAGGGAGCGCGCAGTACTTC.

The V call is TRBV7-3, the J call TRBJ1-2, with a tentative D call TRBD1 (5 bases). The length of the CDR3 is 12 residues. CDR1 and CDR2 from the germline V gene are SGHTA and FQGTGA. The V end was cut by 5 bases, the J end by 9 bases, with 13 bases between. CDR3 region: CASSPPGGRYTF. The CDR3 DNA is TGTGCCAGCAGCCCGCCCGGGGGTCGCTACACCTTC.

V and J are TRBV28 and TRBJ2-1; D may be TRBD1 or TRBD2 (5 bases each). V was cut by 10 bases and J by 8 bases, with 24 bases left in between. Germline CDR1 reads MDHEN; CDR2 reads SYDVKM. CDR3 length: 15 amino acids. In DNA form, the CDR3 reads TGTGCCACCCGTGGGGCGATTGGGAGAGACGATGAGCAGTTCTTC. Encoded protein: CATRGAIGRDDEQFF.

This chain links TRBV5-1 with TRBJ1-1; 8 positions match TRBD1. The CDR3 has 16 amino acids. CDR1 SGHRS and CDR2 YFSETQ come from the germline V gene. Losses at the gene ends were 0 bases for V and 4 bases for J; bases not matched to a gene: 8. CDR3 residues: CASSLAPGGAGTEAFF. The CDR3 region has the DNA TGCGCCAGCAGCTTGGCCCCAGGGGGCGCGGGCACTGAAGCTTTCTTT.

A remark on this clone: This CDR3 is also generated by other DNA sequences in the sample. The rearrangement links TRBV5-1 to TRBJ2-1; D remains unclear. V was cut by 2 bases and J by 5 bases, with 8 bases left in between. The CDR3 has 13 amino acids. Germline values: CDR1 SGHRS, CDR2 YFSETQ. CDR3 in amino acids: CASSLTPDNEQFF. The CDR3 DNA reads TGCGCCAGCAGCTTAACCCCTGACAATGAGCAGTTCTTC.

This clone was detected a few times. The chain has TRBV5-1 and TRBJ1-3, with D perhaps matching TRBD1 (6 bases). The V end lost 4 bases, the J end lost 4 bases, and 18 bases lay between the germline ends. This CDR3 region has 16 residues. Germline CDR1 is SGHRS and CDR2 is YFSETQ. CDR3 region: CASSPIGGAQGNTIYF. The DNA of the CDR3 is TGCGCCAGCAGCCCCATCGGGGGGGCGCAAGGAAACACCATATATTTT.

Comment on this clone: Because it lacks the conserved phenylalanine or tryptophan at the end, this CDR3 is likely a read error. The J gene is TRBJ1-1, the V gene TRBV9; D call uncertain. Trimming removed 0 bases at V and 5 bases at J, with 17 bases between. The CDR3 length is 16 residues. The germline CDR1 and CDR2 sequences are SGDLS and YYNGEE. The CDR3 sequence: CASSVGPPGPGTEAFS. Written as DNA, the CDR3 is TGTGCCAGCAGCGTAGGCCCCCCCGGACCGGGGACTGAAGCTTTCTCT.

This clone was counted a single time. The chain employs TRBV18 and TRBJ2-5, with D possibly TRBD2 on 5 matching bases. The germline gives CDR1 KGHSH, CDR2 LQKENI. The CDR3 sequence is 15 residues long. V was pared by 3 bases and J by 5 bases, with 16 bases between. The CDR3 protein is CASSPASSRWETQYF. CDR3 bases: TGTGCCAGCTCACCGGCCTCTAGCCGTTGGGAGACCCAGTACTTC.

The J gene is TRBJ2-5, the V gene TRBV28; D is undetermined. V dropped 5 bases and J dropped 5 bases, with 15 bases sitting between them. The germline V gene has CDR1 MDHEN and CDR2 SYDVKM. CDR3 length equals 14 residues. This CDR3 is CASSETGFEETQYF. CDR3 sequence (DNA): TGTGCCAGCAGTGAGACCGGCTTTGAGGAGACCCAGTACTTC.

The chain employs TRBV28 and TRBJ2-6; perhaps TRBD1 as D (5 bases). Germline values: CDR1 MDHEN, CDR2 SYDVKM. The CDR3 spans 16 residues. V lost 2 bases and J 4 bases, leaving 12 bases between the germline ends. CDR3 residues: CASSLQGLWGANVLTF. CDR3 DNA: TGTGCCAGCAGTTTACAGGGATTGTGGGGGGCCAACGTCCTGACTTTC.

V and J are TRBV7-9 and TRBJ1-5; the D gene is possibly TRBD1 (6 bases). The CDR3 consists of 15 residues. From germline, CDR1 is SEHNR and CDR2 FQNEAQ (reference sequence). V dropped 1 base and J dropped 0 bases, with 7 bases sitting between them. CDR3 amino acids: CASSLEGDSNQPQHF. CDR3 DNA: TGTGCCAGCAGCTTAGAGGGGGATAGCAATCAGCCCCAGCATTTT.